The 27 T cell receptor beta chains listed next were all sequenced from one sample in a study of blood T cell repertoires in COVID-19. The method was immunoSEQ multiplex PCR; TCRdb's version includes in-frame clones alone and lacks a portion of them. The sample has 300,000 to 350,000 clones, roughly 86% seen once. Input material: peripheral blood. Source of these receptors: a man aged 25-45 years with COVID-19, enrolled during active disease.

The rearrangement uses TRBV9 and TRBJ1-2; D may be TRBD1 (6 bases). CDR3 length: 14 residues. The V and J ends lost 0 bases and 5 bases respectively, with 11 bases between them. Germline V lookup: CDR1 SGDLS, CDR2 YYNGEE. This CDR3 reads CASSVGGGTYGYTF. The CDR3 coding sequence is TGTGCCAGCAGCGTAGGAGGGGGTACTTATGGCTACACCTTC.

The chain combines TRBV6-6 with TRBJ1-1; D is possibly TRBD1 (5 bases). The V end was cut by 5 bases, the J end by 3 bases, with 13 bases between. The germline V gene has CDR1 MNHNY and CDR2 SVGAGI (reference sequence). This CDR3 comprises 14 residues. This chain's CDR3 is CASSGGAGYTEAFF. As DNA, the CDR3 is TGTGCCAGCAGTGGCGGGGCCGGCTACACTGAAGCTTTCTTT.

The J gene is TRBJ1-3, the V gene TRBV21-1. TRBV21-1 is an annotated pseudogene. This CDR3 has 14 amino acids. The CDR3 here is CASIGRSSGNTIYF. Here the CDR3 DNA reads TGTGCCAGCATTGGCCGGAGCTCTGGAAACACCATATATTTT.

J is TRBJ2-5 and V is TRBV19; tentative D call: TRBD1 (6 bases). The V gene lost 2 bases and the J gene lost 0 bases, with 7 bases spanning the gap. CDR3 length: 14 residues. Germline CDR1 is LNHDA and CDR2 is SQIVND (reference sequence). CDR3 protein: CASSIQGNQETQYF. The CDR3, as DNA: TGTGCCAGTAGTATACAGGGGAACCAAGAGACCCAGTACTTC.

The chain combines TRBV14 with TRBJ2-1; 10 bases match TRBD2. V gave up 3 bases and J gave up 0 bases; unmatched junction bases: 8. CDR1 is SGHDN, CDR2 FVKESK, per germline. The CDR3 extends over 18 amino acids. CDR3 coding DNA: TGTGCCAGCAGCCAGGGTGCTAGCGGGAGCCTCTCCTACAATGAGCAGTTCTTC. It specifies CASSQGASGSLSYNEQFF. Using reference TRBV14 and TRBJ2-1 for the parts outside the CDR3, the full variable domain is EAGVTQFPSHSVIEKGQTVTLRCDPISGHDNLYWYRRVMGKEIKFLLHFVKESKQDESGMPNNRFLAERTGGTYSTLKVQPAELEDSGVYFCASSQGASGSLSYNEQFFGPGTRLTVL.

The CDR3 nucleotides read TGTGCCAGCAGTCGGACTTCCTACAATGAGCAGTTCTTC. Translating gives CASSRTSYNEQFF. The chain links TRBV6-5 to TRBJ2-1; the D gene is possibly TRBD2 (5 bases). The CDR3 length is 13 residues. Germline-derived CDR1 and CDR2 are MNHEY and SVGAGI. V dropped 5 bases and J dropped 1 base, with 6 bases sitting between them.

CDR3 sequence reads: CASSVQFAETYEQYF. The CDR3 DNA is TGTGCCAGCAGTGTACAGTTTGCTGAGACCTACGAGCAGTACTTC. The rearrangement joins TRBV28 to TRBJ2-7; D uncertain. The CDR3 consists of 15 residues. Germline CDR1 and CDR2: MDHEN and SYDVKM. The V gene lost 5 bases and the J gene lost 2 bases, with 16 bases spanning the gap.

The chain employs TRBV19 and TRBJ2-5, with 12 bases fitting TRBD1. The V gene's germline CDR1 is LNHDA and CDR2 SQIVND (reference sequence). The V segment lost 3 bases and the J segment 5 bases; nucleotides outside the gene matches: 4. The CDR3 runs to 15 residues. DNA of the CDR3: TGTGCCAGTAGTATTGGGACAGGGGGCGCCGAGACCCAGTACTTC. Translating it yields CASSIGTGGAETQYF. The whole variable domain, filled in from reference TRBV19 and TRBJ2-5, reads DGGITQSPKYLFRKEGQNVTLSCEQNLNHDAMYWYRQDPGQGLRLIYYSQIVNDFQKGDIAEGYSVSREKKESFPLTVTSAQKNPTAFYLCASSIGTGGAETQYFGPGTRLLVL.

The CDR3 reads CASSLAQGGEKLFF. CDR3 DNA: TGTGCCAGCAGCTTGGCACAGGGAGGGGAAAAACTGTTTTTT. The chain links TRBV5-6 to TRBJ1-4; D might be TRBD1 (6 bases). The length of the CDR3 is 14 residues. V gave up 0 bases and J gave up 8 bases, with 11 bases separating them. The germline V gene has CDR1 SGHDT and CDR2 YYEEEE.

The chain is built from TRBV20-1 and TRBJ2-1; 10 nucleotides agree with TRBD2. CDR1 and CDR2 from the germline V gene are DFQATT and SNEGSKA (reference sequence). J was trimmed by 7 bases and V by 3 bases; bases with no gene match: 12. The CDR3 length is 16 residues. The CDR3 protein is CSASFVPSGRGNEQFF. The CDR3, as DNA: TGCAGTGCTAGTTTCGTCCCTAGCGGGAGAGGAAATGAGCAGTTCTTC.

The V call is TRBV29-1, the J call TRBJ1-2; no reliable D call. V was cut by 0 bases and J by 4 bases, with 12 bases left in between. In germline, CDR1 is SQVTM, CDR2 ANQGSEA. CDR3 length: 14 residues. The chain's CDR3 is CSVEEGQTGYGYTF. In DNA, the CDR3 is TGCAGCGTTGAAGAAGGCCAGACTGGCTATGGCTACACCTTC.

The chain has TRBV7-3 and TRBJ2-1; 7 nucleotides agree with TRBD1. With 5 bases clipped from V and 6 bases from J, the junction kept 4 bases outside the gene matches. The CDR3 runs 13 residues. In germline, CDR1 is SGHTA, CDR2 FQGTGA. The DNA for the CDR3 is TGTGCCAGCAGCCTCCAGGGGGTCAATGAGCAGTTCTTC. Encoded protein: CASSLQGVNEQFF.

V gene TRBV4-3 combines with J gene TRBJ1-5; D may be TRBD1 (6 bases). Trimming cost V 2 bases and J 3 bases, with 11 bases left between them. The CDR3 covers 15 residues. Germline CDR1 reads LGHNA; CDR2 reads YSLEER. The CDR3 bases are TGCGCCAGCAGCCAACGCAGGGGACCCAATCAGCCCCAGCATTTT. Translating gives CASSQRRGPNQPQHF.

This rearrangement joins TRBV18 to TRBJ1-4; 7 bases fit TRBD1. The CDR3 has 18 residues. Germline V gene sequence: CDR1 KGHSH, CDR2 LQKENI. V lost 0 bases, J lost 5 bases, and 12 bases stayed unmatched. The CDR3 DNA is TGTGCCAGCTCACCACCGTCAGGACAGGTTCCTCCAAATGAAAAACTGTTTTTT. Amino acid sequence: CASSPPSGQVPPNEKLFF.

This chain links TRBV30 with TRBJ2-7, with D tentatively TRBD1 (5 bases). Germline V gene data show CDR1 as GTSNPN and CDR2 as SVGIG (reference sequence). This CDR3 has 12 amino acids. The V gene lost 3 bases and the J gene lost 6 bases, with 12 bases spanning the gap. The CDR3 sequence: CAWSATDAEQYF. CDR3 DNA: TGTGCCTGGAGCGCGACAGACGCCGAGCAGTACTTC.

The genes are TRBV20-1 and TRBJ2-7, with TRBD2 as a possible D gene (6 bases). The CDR3 is 14 residues long. Germline-derived CDR1 and CDR2 are DFQATT and SNEGSKA (reference sequence). V gave up 3 bases and J gave up 9 bases, with 21 bases separating them. The CDR3 nucleotides are TGCAGTGCTAGTAAAAGCGGGTTCTTCGATGGGCAGTACTTC. Its translation: CSASKSGFFDGQYF.

V is TRBV4-1 and J is TRBJ1-1, with 7 nucleotides matching TRBD1. The junction had 9 bases not matched to a gene; V was cut back by 4 bases and J by 7 bases. There are 14 residues in the CDR3. CDR1 is MGHRA and CDR2 is YSYEKL in the germline V gene. CDR3 sequence (DNA): TGCGCCAGCAGCCTTGCTCCGACAGGGCTTGAAGCTTTCTTT. Its protein is CASSLAPTGLEAFF.

The chain uses TRBV7-2 and TRBJ1-4; tentative D call: TRBD1 (5 bases). The CDR3 totals 16 residues. Germline values: CDR1 SGHTA, CDR2 FQGNSA. V was clipped by 1 base and J by 3 bases, with 12 bases between them. CDR3 in amino acids: CASSLVAGGANEKLFF. The CDR3 nucleotides read TGTGCCAGCAGCTTAGTCGCCGGGGGGGCTAATGAAAAACTGTTTTTT.

The chain links TRBV28 to TRBJ2-1, with a tentative D call TRBD1 (5 bases). Germline CDR1 is MDHEN and CDR2 is SYDVKM. The V and J ends lost 2 bases and 2 bases respectively, with 13 bases between them. The CDR3 consists of 16 residues. The CDR3, as DNA: TGTGCCAGCAGTTTACCATCCGCAGGGACCTACAATGAGCAGTTCTTC. Protein product: CASSLPSAGTYNEQFF.

The rearrangement uses TRBV6-5 and TRBJ2-5; possible D gene TRBD1, 7 bases. Trimming stripped 4 bases from V and 0 bases from J, with 15 bases between. Per the germline V gene, CDR1 is MNHEY and CDR2 is SVGAGI. There are 16 residues in the CDR3. CDR3 coding DNA: TGTGCCAGCAGTTCATTGGCGGGGACAGACCAAGAGACCCAGTACTTC. It is translated as CASSSLAGTDQETQYF.

The chain employs TRBV15 and TRBJ2-5; perhaps TRBD2 as D (6 bases). Germline CDR1 is LNHNV and CDR2 is YYDKDF (reference sequence). Trimming took off 8 bases at V and 2 bases at J, with 21 bases between the two ends. This CDR3 is built from 16 residues. The CDR3 DNA is TGTGCCACCGCTAAATGGGCCGGGGGTGCGCAAGAGACCCAGTACTTC. Translated: CATAKWAGGAQETQYF.

The chain employs TRBV6-1 and TRBJ1-2, with 7 bases that match TRBD1. The CDR3 spans 14 residues. Germline V gene lookup returns CDR1 MNHNS and CDR2 SASEGT. V shed 0 bases, J shed 6 bases, and the junction held 4 bases outside the gene matches. The CDR3 sequence is CASSEAPDRNGYTF. The CDR3 bases are TGTGCCAGCAGTGAAGCGCCGGACAGGAATGGCTACACCTTC.

V is TRBV5-4 and J is TRBJ1-2; perhaps TRBD1 as D (5 bases). V was shortened by 3 bases and J by 3 bases, with 9 bases between the two germline ends. The germline V gene encodes CDR1 SGHNT and CDR2 YYREEE (reference sequence). The CDR3 totals 13 residues. The CDR3 DNA is TGTGCCAGCAGCTGGGGGGGATACTATGGCTACACCTTC. As protein: CASSWGGYYGYTF.

DNA of the CDR3: TGCGCCAGCAGACTTGGACTAGCGAGCACCGGGGAGCTGTTTTTT. This sequence encodes CASRLGLASTGELFF. This sequence joins TRBV5-1 and TRBJ2-2, with 9 bases matching TRBD2. The CDR3 has 15 residues. Germline CDR1 and CDR2: SGHRS and YFSETQ. The junction had 6 bases not matched to a gene; V was cut back by 5 bases and J by 4 bases.

As regards this clone: Other DNA sequences of this sample code for an identical CDR3. J is TRBJ1-2 and V is TRBV7-3; TRBD1 agrees at 8 bases. Germline trimming cut 5 bases from V and 4 bases from J; bases unmatched to any gene: 3. The CDR3 extends over 13 amino acids. From germline, CDR1 is SGHTA and CDR2 FQGTGA. The CDR3 region has the DNA TGTGCCAGCAGCCGAGGACAGGGCTATGGCTACACCTTC. The encoded protein is CASSRGQGYGYTF.

The chain couples TRBV30 to TRBJ2-7; D perhaps matches TRBD2 (6 bases). This CDR3 contains 13 residues. Trimming removed 0 bases from V and 4 bases from J, with 10 bases in between. In germline, CDR1 is GTSNPN, CDR2 SVGIG (reference sequence). CDR3: CAWSVNSGYEQYF. The CDR3 region has the DNA TGTGCCTGGAGTGTAAATAGCGGTTACGAGCAGTACTTC.

This clone has a single count. The genes are TRBV11-2 and TRBJ2-7; D perhaps matches TRBD2 (5 bases). CDR3 length equals 14 residues. The V gene's germline CDR1 is SGHAT and CDR2 FQNNGV. With 1 base removed from V and 6 bases from J, the gap between germline ends came to 13 bases. CDR3 protein: CASSLGSSRGEQYF. CDR3 coding DNA: TGTGCCAGCAGCTTAGGGAGTTCTCGGGGCGAGCAGTACTTC. Together with reference TRBV11-2 and TRBJ2-7, the CDR3 gives the full variable domain: EAGVAQSPRYKIIEKRQSVAFWCNPISGHATLYWYQQILGQGPKLLIQFQNNGVVDDSQLPKDRFSAERLKGVDSTLKIQPAKLEDSAVYLCASSLGSSRGEQYFGPGTRLTVT.